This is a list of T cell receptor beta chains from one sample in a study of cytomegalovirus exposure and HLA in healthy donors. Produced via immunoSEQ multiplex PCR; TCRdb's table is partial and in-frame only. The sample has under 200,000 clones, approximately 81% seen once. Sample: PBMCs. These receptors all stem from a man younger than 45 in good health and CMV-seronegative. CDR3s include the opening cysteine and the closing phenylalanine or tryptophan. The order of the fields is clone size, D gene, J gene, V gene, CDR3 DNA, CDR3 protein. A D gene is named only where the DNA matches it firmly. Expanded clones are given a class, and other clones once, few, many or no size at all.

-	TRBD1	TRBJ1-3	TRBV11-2	TGTGCCAGCAGCTTACTACGGACAGGGAAATCTGGAAACACCATATATTTT	CASSLLRTGKSGNTIYF
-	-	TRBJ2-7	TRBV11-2	TGTGCCAGCAGCTTAGGGGGAGGGGGCTACGAGCAGTACTTC	CASSLGGGGYEQYF
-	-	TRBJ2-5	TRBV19	TGTGCCAGCCATAAGGCCCGGAGGGCAGATGGGGAGACCCAGTACTTC	CASHKARRADGETQYF
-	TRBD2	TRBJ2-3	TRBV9	TGTGCCAGCAGCTACGGGACTAGCGGTCCAGATACGCAGTATTTT	CASSYGTSGPDTQYF
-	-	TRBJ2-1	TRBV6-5	TGTGCCAGCAGTTACTCGGGCACAACATCCTACAATGAGCAGTTCTTC	CASSYSGTTSYNEQFF
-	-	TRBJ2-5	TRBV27	TGTGCCAGCAGTTTAACCCGGTCCCAAGAGACCCAGTACTTC	CASSLTRSQETQYF
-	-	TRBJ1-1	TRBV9	TGTGCCAGCAGCAGATCACTGGTGTCTGAAGCTTTCTTT	CASSRSLVSEAFF
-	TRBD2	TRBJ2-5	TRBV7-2	TGTGCCAGCAGCCAGCCGGGACTAGAAGAGACCCAGTACTTC	CASSQPGLEETQYF
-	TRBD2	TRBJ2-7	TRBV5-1	TGCGCCAGCAGCTTGGAAGGCGGGAGTAGGGTCTACGAGCAGTACTTC	CASSLEGGSRVYEQYF
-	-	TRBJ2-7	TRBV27	TGTGCCAGCGCCGCCCAGGGTCGGTACGAGCAGTACTTC	CASAAQGRYEQYF
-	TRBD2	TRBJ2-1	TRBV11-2	TGTGCCAGCAGCTTGGGGACTAGCGGGGGGTTCTACAATGAGCAGTTCTTC	CASSLGTSGGFYNEQFF
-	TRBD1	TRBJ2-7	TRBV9	TGTGCCAGCAGCACCGGACAGGGGGCCTACGAGCAGTACTTC	CASSTGQGAYEQYF
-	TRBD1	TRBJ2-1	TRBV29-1	TGCAGCGAGGCAGGGGGCGCTTACAATGAGCAGTTCTTC	CSEAGGAYNEQFF
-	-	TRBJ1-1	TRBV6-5	TGTGCCAGCAGTTCTATTCGGGTTTCGGCCGAAGCTTTCTTT	CASSSIRVSAEAFF
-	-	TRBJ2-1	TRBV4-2	TGTGCCAGCAGCCCTACCCTGGGGGGGCCGAGCTCCTACAATGAGCAGTTCTTC	CASSPTLGGPSSYNEQFF
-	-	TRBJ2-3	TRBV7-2	TGTGCCAGCAGCTTTTCCGGACATAGCACAGATACGCAGTATTTT	CASSFSGHSTDTQYF
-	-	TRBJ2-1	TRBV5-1	TGCGCCAGCAGCTTGTTAGCGGATAGCTCCTACAATGAGCAGTTCTTC	CASSLLADSSYNEQFF
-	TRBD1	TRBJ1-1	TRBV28	TGTGCCAGCAGAATTACCGGAGGACAGGCGGTCAACACTGAAGCTTTCTTT	CASRITGGQAVNTEAFF
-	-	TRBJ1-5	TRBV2	TGTGCCAGCAGTGATTATAGTCAGCCCCAGCATTTT	CASSDYSQPQHF
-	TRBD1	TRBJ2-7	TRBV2	TGTGCCAGCAGATTTCAGGGGGTCTCCTACGAGCAGTACTTC	CASRFQGVSYEQYF
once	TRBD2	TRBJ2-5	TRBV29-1	TGCAGCGTTGTGCTAGCGGGGGGGGGAGAGACCCAGTACTTC	CSVVLAGGGETQYF
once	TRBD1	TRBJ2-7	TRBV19	TGTGCCAGTAGTATAGGCACCGGGACAGGCATCGACGAGCAGTACTTC	CASSIGTGTGIDEQYF
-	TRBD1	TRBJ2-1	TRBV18	TGTGCCAGCTCACCAGCCGGGACAGTTTACAATGAGCAGTTCTTC	CASSPAGTVYNEQFF
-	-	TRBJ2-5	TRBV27	TGTGCCAGCAGTTTGTGGGGTGACGCGGGAACCCAGTACTTC	CASSLWGDAGTQYF
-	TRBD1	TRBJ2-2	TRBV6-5	TGTGCCAGCAGTTTCAAACAGGGGGACGGGGAGCTGTTTTTT	CASSFKQGDGELFF